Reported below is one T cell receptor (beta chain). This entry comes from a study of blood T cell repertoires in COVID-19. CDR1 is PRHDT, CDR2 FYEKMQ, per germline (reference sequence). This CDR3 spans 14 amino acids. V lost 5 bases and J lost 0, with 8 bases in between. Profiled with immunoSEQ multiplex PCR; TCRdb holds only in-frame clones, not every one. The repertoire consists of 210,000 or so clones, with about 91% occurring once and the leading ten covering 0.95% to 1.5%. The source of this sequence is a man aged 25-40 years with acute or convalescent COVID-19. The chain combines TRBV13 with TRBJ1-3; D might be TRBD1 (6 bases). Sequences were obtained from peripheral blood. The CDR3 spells CASSLDSSGNTIYF. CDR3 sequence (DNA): TGTGCCAGCAGCCTGGACAGCTCTGGAAACACCATATATTTT. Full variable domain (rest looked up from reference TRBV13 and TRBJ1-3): AAGVIQSPRHLIKEKRETATLKCYPIPRHDTVYWYQQGPGQDPQFLISFYEKMQSDKGSIPDRFSAQQFSDYHSELNMSSLELGDSALYFCASSLDSSGNTIYFGEGSWLTVV.